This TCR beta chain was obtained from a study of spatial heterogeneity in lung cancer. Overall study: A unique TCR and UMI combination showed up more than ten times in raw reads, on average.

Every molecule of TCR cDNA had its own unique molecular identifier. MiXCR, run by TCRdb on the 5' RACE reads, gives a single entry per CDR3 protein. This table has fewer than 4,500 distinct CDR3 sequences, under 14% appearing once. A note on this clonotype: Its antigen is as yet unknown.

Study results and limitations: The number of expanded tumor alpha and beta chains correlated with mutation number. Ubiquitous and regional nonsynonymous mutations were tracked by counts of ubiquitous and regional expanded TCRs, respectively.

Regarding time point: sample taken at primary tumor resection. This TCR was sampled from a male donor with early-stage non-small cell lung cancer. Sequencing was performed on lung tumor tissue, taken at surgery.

The CDR3 protein is CSASAPGFDQPQHF. In nucleotides, the CDR3 is TGCAGTGCTAGCGCCCCGGGGTTCGATCAGCCCCAGCATTTT. The gene calls are TRBV20-1 and TRBJ1-5; D uncertain. Germline CDR1 reads DFQATT; CDR2 reads SNEGSKA (reference sequence). Trimming stripped 3 bases from V and 5 bases from J, with 14 bases between. This CDR3 region has 14 residues.